This T cell receptor beta chain was found in a study of regulatory T cells in long-lasting Graves disease. Study-wide findings and caveats: Persistent disease exhibited a predilection for TRBV28, TRBJ1-2 and TRBJ2-5.

Time point defined: newly diagnosed GD, antithyroid drugs for less than 3 months. Extracted PBMC RNA gave rise to the TCR library. Through Arm-PCR of CDR3 regions and iRepertoire HTBI primers, TCR beta libraries were built. MiXCR was run by TCRdb on the multiplex PCR reads, yielding one entry per CDR3 protein. The sample records some 400,000 distinct CDR3 sequences, under 15% being singletons. This clonotype showed up many times. Its matching antigen is unknown. The CDR3 runs 16 residues. Germline-derived CDR1 and CDR2 are DFQATT and SNEGSKA (reference sequence). V was clipped by 1 base and J by 1 base; unmatched bases: 7. In addition, the sample was reused for a study of T cells in Graves' hyperthyroidism and ophthalmopathy. That report adds: Also found in blood were most expanded thyroid clonotypes above 0.001. In the analysis, a 13 V-J model separated ophthalmopathy from stable hyperthyroidism.

The J gene is TRBJ1-5, the V gene TRBV20-1; TRBD1 aligns across 7 bases. The clonotype originates from a woman aged 30 to 39 with Graves disease. The source was peripheral blood mononuclear cells (PBMCs), collected at new diagnosis, from a patient treated with antithyroid drugs. The CDR3 DNA reads TGCAGTGCTAGAGCGCCACAGGGGTCAAGCAATCAGCCCCAGCATTTT. Amino acid sequence: CSARAPQGSSNQPQHF.